This TCR beta chain was sequenced for a study of cytotoxic CD8 clonotypes in ibrutinib-treated CLL. Findings of the study overall: Shared public clonotypes were rare, and on treatment they either got smaller or stayed the same. Patients showed higher baseline clonality than age-matched healthy donors, and it tracked circulating CD8+ T-cell counts. Rising at ibrutinib response, clonality subsequently fell back toward baseline at progression.

With regard to this clone: What it binds is unknown.

Method: immunoSEQ multiplex PCR; TCRdb's copy keeps in-frame clones and lacks some. Altogether some 310,000 clones are present, roughly 79% being singletons, with the ten largest covering 5% to 7%. The TCR was taken from a human donor with chronic lymphocytic leukemia. The sequencing used PBMCs, collected before ibrutinib treatment.

CDR3 DNA: TGTGCCAGCAGCGGGACTGCCTCCTACAATGAGCAGTTCTTC. Protein sequence: CASSGTASYNEQFF. This sequence joins TRBV5-6 and TRBJ2-1, with D perhaps TRBD2 (6 bases). CDR3 size: 14 residues. Germline loops: CDR1 SGHDT, CDR2 YYEEEE. With 4 bases removed from V and 0 bases from J, the gap between germline ends came to 8 bases.